A selection of T cell receptor beta chains follows, all from one sample in a study of shared clonotypes between healthy human individuals. Generated by immunoSEQ multiplex PCR, the TCRdb table keeps only in-frame clones and is missing some. The sample has roughly 700,000 clones; around 72% are singletons. The sequencing input was memory CD4+ T cells sorted from blood. All receptors derive from a woman under 40 in good health. CDR3s include the opening cysteine and the closing phenylalanine or tryptophan. The D gene is left open where the match is weak. Clone size, where shown, is once, few, many, or a class for clones that have expanded.

j_call: TRBJ1-2
d_call: TRBD1
v_call: TRBV6-1
clone_size: NA
cdr3_aa: CASSEAAGGGGYGYTF
cdr3_nt: TGTGCCAGCAGTGAAGCGGCTGGAGGGGGCGGCTATGGCTACACCTTC

j_call: TRBJ2-7
d_call: NA
v_call: TRBV7-6
clone_size: once
cdr3_aa: CASRDLNSYEQYF
cdr3_nt: TGTGCCAGCCGGGACTTGAACTCCTACGAGCAGTACTTC

j_call: TRBJ2-3
d_call: NA
v_call: TRBV15
clone_size: NA
cdr3_aa: CATSSGDGGTDTQYF
cdr3_nt: TGTGCCACCAGCTCAGGGGATGGGGGCACAGATACGCAGTATTTT

j_call: TRBJ1-1
d_call: TRBD1
v_call: TRBV28
clone_size: NA
cdr3_aa: CASSSWDREYTEAFF
cdr3_nt: TGTGCCAGCAGTTCGTGGGACAGGGAGTACACTGAAGCTTTCTTT

j_call: TRBJ2-7
d_call: NA
v_call: TRBV28
clone_size: NA
cdr3_aa: CASRPTGDYEQYF
cdr3_nt: TGTGCCAGCAGACCCACAGGTGACTACGAGCAGTACTTC

j_call: TRBJ2-6
d_call: NA
v_call: TRBV27
clone_size: NA
cdr3_aa: CASSRDPGANVLTF
cdr3_nt: TGTGCCAGCAGTCGGGACCCTGGGGCCAACGTCCTGACTTTC

j_call: TRBJ1-2
d_call: NA
v_call: TRBV28
clone_size: NA
cdr3_aa: CASTGADQASYGYTF
cdr3_nt: TGTGCCAGCACCGGCGCAGACCAAGCCAGCTATGGCTACACCTTC

j_call: TRBJ1-1
d_call: NA
v_call: TRBV10-1
clone_size: many
cdr3_aa: CASSRAGSMATEAFF
cdr3_nt: TGCGCCAGCAGTCGGGCAGGGTCTATGGCCACTGAAGCTTTCTTT

j_call: TRBJ2-5
d_call: NA
v_call: TRBV5-1
clone_size: NA
cdr3_aa: CASSFGTVGQETQYF
cdr3_nt: TGCGCCAGCAGCTTCGGGACCGTCGGCCAAGAGACCCAGTACTTC

j_call: TRBJ1-1
d_call: TRBD1
v_call: TRBV18
clone_size: NA
cdr3_aa: CASGRGGGPTGEAFF
cdr3_nt: TGTGCCTCGGGAAGGGGAGGGGGCCCAACGGGTGAAGCTTTCTTT

j_call: TRBJ2-7
d_call: TRBD1
v_call: TRBV7-2
clone_size: NA
cdr3_aa: CASSLGVPGTGAFF
cdr3_nt: TGTGCCAGCAGCTTAGGAGTACCAGGGACAGGGGCGTTCTTC

j_call: TRBJ2-6
d_call: NA
v_call: TRBV2
clone_size: NA
cdr3_aa: CASTQLSGANVLTF
cdr3_nt: TGTGCCAGTACCCAACTCTCTGGGGCCAACGTCCTGACTTTC

j_call: TRBJ2-2
d_call: NA
v_call: TRBV4-2
clone_size: few
cdr3_aa: CASSQGTGEVDGELFF
cdr3_nt: TGTGCCAGCAGCCAAGGAACGGGAGAAGTGGACGGGGAGCTGTTTTTT

j_call: TRBJ1-2
d_call: NA
v_call: TRBV2
clone_size: NA
cdr3_aa: CASSESGNGYTF
cdr3_nt: TGTGCCAGCAGTGAAAGTGGGAATGGCTACACCTTC

j_call: TRBJ2-3
d_call: NA
v_call: TRBV2
clone_size: NA
cdr3_aa: CASSEPATDTQYF
cdr3_nt: TGTGCCAGCAGTGAACCTGCCACAGATACGCAGTATTTT

j_call: TRBJ2-3
d_call: NA
v_call: TRBV20-1
clone_size: NA
cdr3_aa: CSASAADTQYF
cdr3_nt: TGCAGTGCTAGCGCGGCAGATACGCAGTATTTT

j_call: TRBJ1-4
d_call: NA
v_call: TRBV28
clone_size: NA
cdr3_aa: CASSPTQGWKLFF
cdr3_nt: TGTGCCAGCAGTCCGACTCAGGGGTGGAAACTGTTTTTT

j_call: TRBJ2-2
d_call: NA
v_call: TRBV7-6
clone_size: NA
cdr3_aa: CASSLIRGSGTGELFF
cdr3_nt: TGTGCCAGCAGCTTGATCCGAGGGAGCGGTACCGGGGAGCTGTTTTTT

j_call: TRBJ1-3
d_call: NA
v_call: TRBV14
clone_size: NA
cdr3_aa: CASSQFQNRGNTIYF
cdr3_nt: TGTGCCAGCAGCCAATTCCAGAATCGTGGAAACACCATATATTTT

j_call: TRBJ1-1
d_call: TRBD1
v_call: TRBV5-1
clone_size: many
cdr3_aa: CASSLGQGKGEAFF
cdr3_nt: TGCGCCAGCAGCCTTGGACAGGGGAAGGGTGAAGCTTTCTTT

j_call: TRBJ2-1
d_call: TRBD2
v_call: TRBV28
clone_size: NA
cdr3_aa: CASSPRTRSNEQFF
cdr3_nt: TGTGCCAGCAGTCCGAGGACTAGGAGCAATGAGCAGTTCTTC

j_call: TRBJ1-5
d_call: NA
v_call: TRBV30
clone_size: NA
cdr3_aa: CAWSPGGGGQPQHF
cdr3_nt: TGTGCCTGGAGCCCGGGAGGGGGGGGTCAGCCCCAGCATTTT

j_call: TRBJ1-1
d_call: TRBD1
v_call: TRBV5-1
clone_size: NA
cdr3_aa: CASSLAPGTGGTAFF
cdr3_nt: TGCGCCAGCAGCTTGGCCCCTGGGACAGGGGGCACAGCTTTCTTT

j_call: TRBJ1-2
d_call: NA
v_call: TRBV28
clone_size: NA
cdr3_aa: CASRPGSGGYTF
cdr3_nt: TGTGCCAGCAGGCCAGGGTCAGGTGGCTACACCTTC

j_call: TRBJ2-3
d_call: NA
v_call: TRBV16
clone_size: NA
cdr3_aa: CASSLLVGTDTQYF
cdr3_nt: TGTGCCAGCAGCCTTTTGGTAGGCACAGATACGCAGTATTTT

j_call: TRBJ2-5
d_call: NA
v_call: TRBV14
clone_size: NA
cdr3_aa: CASSQDFYTGVETQYF
cdr3_nt: TGTGCCAGCAGCCAAGATTTTTACACGGGGGTAGAGACCCAGTACTTC

j_call: TRBJ1-6
d_call: NA
v_call: TRBV4-2
clone_size: once
cdr3_aa: CASSQGSGYNSPLHF
cdr3_nt: TGTGCCAGCAGCCAAGGCAGCGGCTATAATTCACCCCTCCACTTT

j_call: TRBJ1-5
d_call: TRBD1
v_call: TRBV7-9
clone_size: NA
cdr3_aa: CASSLDRVGQPQHF
cdr3_nt: TGTGCCAGCAGCTTGGACAGGGTGGGCCAGCCCCAGCATTTT

j_call: TRBJ2-5
d_call: TRBD1
v_call: TRBV5-4
clone_size: NA
cdr3_aa: CASSLGTGGTGETQYF
cdr3_nt: TGTGCCAGCAGCTTGGGGACAGGGGGTACAGGGGAGACCCAGTACTTC

j_call: TRBJ2-7
d_call: NA
v_call: TRBV13
clone_size: NA
cdr3_aa: CASSLEGTESYEQYF
cdr3_nt: TGTGCCAGCAGCTTAGAAGGGACGGAGTCCTACGAGCAGTACTTC

j_call: TRBJ2-1
d_call: NA
v_call: TRBV28
clone_size: NA
cdr3_aa: CASRTATYYNEQFF
cdr3_nt: TGTGCCAGCAGGACTGCTACATACTACAATGAGCAGTTCTTC

j_call: TRBJ2-1
d_call: NA
v_call: TRBV6-5
clone_size: NA
cdr3_aa: CASSYSLVNEQFF
cdr3_nt: TGTGCCAGCAGTTACTCCCTGGTCAATGAGCAGTTCTTC

j_call: TRBJ2-2
d_call: TRBD2
v_call: TRBV5-4
clone_size: NA
cdr3_aa: CATRAAGGRKTNTGELFF
cdr3_nt: TGTGCCACTCGAGCGGCGGGAGGAAGAAAAACGAACACCGGGGAGCTGTTTTTT

j_call: TRBJ2-4
d_call: TRBD1
v_call: TRBV5-1
clone_size: NA
cdr3_aa: CASSLSGTGGKNIQYF
cdr3_nt: TGCGCCAGCAGCTTATCGGGGACAGGAGGCAAAAACATTCAGTACTTC

j_call: TRBJ2-7
d_call: TRBD2
v_call: TRBV28
clone_size: NA
cdr3_aa: CASSQTSGLSYEQYF
cdr3_nt: TGTGCCAGCAGCCAAACTAGCGGCCTCTCCTACGAGCAGTACTTC

j_call: TRBJ1-1
d_call: NA
v_call: TRBV28
clone_size: NA
cdr3_aa: CASSLGGHPTEAFF
cdr3_nt: TGTGCCAGCAGTTTGGGGGGGCACCCCACTGAAGCTTTCTTT

j_call: TRBJ2-1
d_call: TRBD2
v_call: TRBV7-6
clone_size: NA
cdr3_aa: CASSLGLAGGPVYNEQFF
cdr3_nt: TGTGCCAGCAGCTTAGGACTAGCGGGAGGGCCGGTATACAATGAGCAGTTCTTC

j_call: TRBJ2-5
d_call: TRBD2
v_call: TRBV9
clone_size: NA
cdr3_aa: CASSPRGDAYIRQETQYF
cdr3_nt: TGTGCCAGCAGCCCCCGGGGGGACGCCTACATAAGACAAGAGACCCAGTACTTC

j_call: TRBJ1-2
d_call: NA
v_call: TRBV7-3
clone_size: NA
cdr3_aa: CASSFAGNYGYTF
cdr3_nt: TGTGCCAGCAGCTTTGCGGGGAACTATGGCTACACCTTC

j_call: TRBJ2-4
d_call: TRBD1
v_call: TRBV29-1
clone_size: many
cdr3_aa: CSVAPQGANIQYF
cdr3_nt: TGCAGCGTTGCACCTCAGGGGGCGAACATTCAGTACTTC

j_call: TRBJ2-3
d_call: TRBD2
v_call: TRBV29-1
clone_size: NA
cdr3_aa: CSGKTALLAGEGVADTQYF
cdr3_nt: TGCAGCGGTAAGACGGCCTTACTAGCGGGAGAGGGGGTGGCAGATACGCAGTATTTT

j_call: TRBJ2-7
d_call: NA
v_call: TRBV6-5
clone_size: few
cdr3_aa: CASSHDSQGGYEQYF
cdr3_nt: TGTGCCAGCAGCCACGACTCCCAGGGAGGCTACGAGCAGTACTTC

j_call: TRBJ2-1
d_call: TRBD2
v_call: TRBV2
clone_size: NA
cdr3_aa: CASSSEGGRVLANEQFF
cdr3_nt: TGTGCCAGCAGTAGTGAGGGCGGGAGGGTCCTTGCCAATGAGCAGTTCTTC

j_call: TRBJ2-3
d_call: NA
v_call: TRBV5-1
clone_size: NA
cdr3_aa: CASRGTFTDTQYF
cdr3_nt: TGCGCCAGCAGAGGGACTTTCACAGATACGCAGTATTTT

j_call: TRBJ2-7
d_call: TRBD2
v_call: TRBV11-2
clone_size: few
cdr3_aa: CASSFRPLAGDEQYF
cdr3_nt: TGTGCCAGCAGCTTCAGGCCACTAGCGGGAGACGAGCAGTACTTC

j_call: TRBJ1-2
d_call: NA
v_call: TRBV6-5
clone_size: NA
cdr3_aa: CASSYSQGTLNYGYTF
cdr3_nt: TGTGCCAGCAGTTATTCCCAGGGGACGCTCAACTATGGCTACACCTTC

j_call: TRBJ2-1
d_call: TRBD1
v_call: TRBV11-2
clone_size: NA
cdr3_aa: CASSLDGRTGNFF
cdr3_nt: TGTGCCAGCAGCTTAGATGGGAGGACAGGGAATTTCTTC

j_call: TRBJ2-5
d_call: TRBD2
v_call: TRBV11-2
clone_size: few
cdr3_aa: CASSLDRGSGRAGTQYF
cdr3_nt: TGTGCCAGCAGCTTAGATCGGGGTAGCGGGAGGGCCGGGACCCAGTACTTC

j_call: TRBJ2-5
d_call: TRBD2
v_call: TRBV5-1
clone_size: few
cdr3_aa: CASSLGTSIGTQYF
cdr3_nt: TGCGCCAGCAGCTTGGGGACTAGCATTGGGACCCAGTACTTC

j_call: TRBJ1-1
d_call: TRBD1
v_call: TRBV19
clone_size: NA
cdr3_aa: CASTIQGAITEAFF
cdr3_nt: TGTGCCAGTACCATACAGGGGGCGATCACTGAAGCTTTCTTT

j_call: TRBJ2-5
d_call: TRBD2
v_call: TRBV4-1
clone_size: NA
cdr3_aa: CASSQDWARRGLAASQETQYF
cdr3_nt: TGCGCCAGCAGCCAAGATTGGGCTCGAAGAGGACTAGCGGCCTCACAAGAGACCCAGTACTTC

j_call: TRBJ2-1
d_call: TRBD2
v_call: TRBV4-1
clone_size: NA
cdr3_aa: CASSLLAGGTIPDEQFF
cdr3_nt: TGCGCCAGCAGCTTGCTAGCGGGAGGGACCATTCCAGATGAGCAGTTCTTC

j_call: TRBJ2-1
d_call: TRBD2
v_call: TRBV28
clone_size: NA
cdr3_aa: CASSSNIAGANNEQFF
cdr3_nt: TGTGCCAGCAGTTCCAATATAGCGGGAGCGAATAATGAGCAGTTCTTC

j_call: TRBJ2-2
d_call: NA
v_call: TRBV27
clone_size: few
cdr3_aa: CASSLWANTGELFF
cdr3_nt: TGTGCCAGCAGTTTATGGGCGAACACCGGGGAGCTGTTTTTT

j_call: TRBJ2-2
d_call: NA
v_call: TRBV10-3
clone_size: once
cdr3_aa: CAITGNTGELFF
cdr3_nt: TGTGCCATCACGGGAAACACCGGGGAGCTGTTTTTT

j_call: TRBJ2-7
d_call: TRBD2
v_call: TRBV7-9
clone_size: few
cdr3_aa: CASSHRLGEGTYEQYF
cdr3_nt: TGTGCCAGCAGCCACCGGTTAGGGGAGGGGACCTACGAGCAGTACTTC

j_call: TRBJ2-4
d_call: NA
v_call: TRBV5-1
clone_size: NA
cdr3_aa: CASTEGGGAKNIQYF
cdr3_nt: TGCGCCAGCACCGAAGGTGGTGGGGCCAAAAACATTCAGTACTTC

j_call: TRBJ2-3
d_call: TRBD1
v_call: TRBV5-4
clone_size: NA
cdr3_aa: CASRRGQGQTDTQYF
cdr3_nt: TGTGCCAGCAGGCGCGGACAGGGACAAACAGATACGCAGTATTTT

j_call: TRBJ2-2
d_call: TRBD1
v_call: TRBV28
clone_size: few
cdr3_aa: CASSEGQLHTGELFF
cdr3_nt: TGTGCCAGCAGTGAGGGACAGCTTCACACCGGGGAGCTGTTTTTT

j_call: TRBJ2-5
d_call: NA
v_call: TRBV11-2
clone_size: NA
cdr3_aa: CASSSLLGETQYF
cdr3_nt: TGTGCCAGCAGCTCCCTCCTCGGGGAGACCCAGTACTTC